The 32 T cell receptor beta chains below all came from one sample that was sequenced in a study of T cell responses to AZD1222 COVID-19 vaccine. Here immunoSEQ multiplex PCR was the method, and the copy in TCRdb shows in-frame clones only, minus some. The sample lists approximately 300,000 clones, around 93% occurring once. The sequencing here drew on peripheral blood, taken 28 days after the second AZD1222 dose. These receptors originate from an adult who received the AZD1222 COVID-19 vaccine.

This chain joins TRBV7-9 and TRBJ2-3; TRBD2 matches 8 bases. CDR1 is SEHNR and CDR2 is FQNEAQ in the germline V gene (reference sequence). The CDR3 spans 16 residues. J gave up 4 bases and V 5 bases, and 11 bases lay outside the gene matches. The CDR3 loop is CASSTRAGEGADTQYF. CDR3 DNA sequence: TGTGCCAGCAGCACCCGAGCGGGAGAGGGCGCAGATACGCAGTATTTT.

The rearrangement joins TRBV19 to TRBJ1-3; perhaps TRBD1 as D (5 bases). Germline CDR1 LNHDA, CDR2 SQIVND (reference sequence). The CDR3 consists of 14 residues. The germline V and J ends were trimmed by 7 bases and 0 bases, with 10 bases remaining between them. DNA for the CDR3: TGTGCCAGTAAGGTGGACACCTCTGGAAACACCATATATTTT. This encodes CASKVDTSGNTIYF.

The rearrangement uses TRBV20-1 and TRBJ1-1; no reliable D call. This CDR3 is 10 amino acids long. Germline V gene data show CDR1 as DFQATT and CDR2 as SNEGSKA (reference sequence). Deletions cut 6 bases from V and 8 bases from J, with 10 bases between. This CDR3 reads CSAPAGEAFF. The CDR3 nucleotides read TGCAGTGCCCCCGCCGGAGAAGCTTTCTTT.

This clone appeared once. The rearrangement uses TRBV2 and TRBJ1-5, with D unresolved. V was trimmed by 5 bases and J by 0 bases, leaving 5 bases between them. This CDR3 is 13 amino acids long. Germline-derived CDR1 and CDR2 are SNHLY and FYNNEI. CDR3 protein: CASSTSSNQPQHF. For the CDR3, the DNA is TGTGCCAGCAGTACCAGTAGCAATCAGCCCCAGCATTTT.

The chain joins TRBV5-1 to TRBJ2-7; no clear D gene. The CDR3 contains 13 residues. V lost 0 bases and J lost 5, with 9 bases in between. Per germline, CDR1 SGHRS and CDR2 YFSETQ. This CDR3 reads CASSLGEFNEQYF. The CDR3 DNA is TGCGCCAGCAGCTTGGGAGAGTTCAACGAGCAGTACTTC.

This clone was seen more than once but under ten times. The gene calls are TRBV28 and TRBJ2-1, with a possible D match to TRBD2 (5 bases). The length of the CDR3 is 15 residues. Trimming shortened V by 7 bases and J by 2 bases, and 15 bases separated the two germline ends. Germline V CDR1 and CDR2: MDHEN, SYDVKM. The CDR3 DNA follows: TGTGCCAGCACCCCTCGGGGTGCAGCCTACAATGAGCAGTTCTTC. The encoded protein is CASTPRGAAYNEQFF.

This chain links TRBV6-5 with TRBJ2-3, with 9 nucleotides matching TRBD1. In germline, CDR1 is MNHEY, CDR2 SVGAGI. The CDR3 extends over 16 amino acids. Losses at the gene ends were 0 bases for V and 3 bases for J; bases not matched to a gene: 4. CDR3 coding DNA: TGTGCCAGCAGTTACTCGAACAGGGGGCGAACAGATACGCAGTATTTT. Translation gives CASSYSNRGRTDTQYF.

The V gene is TRBV4-3, the J gene TRBJ1-1, with D perhaps matching TRBD1 (5 bases). Germline V CDR1 and CDR2: LGHNA, YSLEER. This CDR3 contains 15 residues. The V end was cut by 0 bases, the J end by 8 bases, with 16 bases between. The CDR3 sequence: CASSQEGWGPGEAFF. Here the CDR3 DNA reads TGCGCCAGCAGCCAAGAGGGGTGGGGACCGGGAGAAGCTTTCTTT.

This clone has just one count. The rearrangement links TRBV4-2 to TRBJ1-5; no firm D call. Trimming cost V 0 bases and J 6 bases, with 15 bases left between them. Looked up from germline, CDR1 is LGHNA and CDR2 is YNFKEQ. This CDR3 spans 16 amino acids. In DNA form, the CDR3 reads TGTGCCAGCAGCCAAGAGGTCGCCCGGGGTGGTCAGCCCCAGCATTTT. Translated: CASSQEVARGGQPQHF.

This clone was seen once. The chain combines TRBV7-2 with TRBJ2-7, with TRBD2 as a possible D gene (5 bases). From germline, CDR1 is SGHTA and CDR2 FQGNSA. V was cut by 3 bases and J by 0 bases, with 9 bases left in between. This CDR3 has 14 amino acids. The CDR3 sequence is CASSLDWSSYEQYF. The DNA for the CDR3 is TGTGCCAGCAGCTTGGACTGGAGCTCCTACGAGCAGTACTTC.

The chain uses TRBV9 and TRBJ1-4, with TRBD1 identical over 7 bases. This CDR3 is built from 15 residues. V was pared by 4 bases and J by 4 bases, with 7 bases of the junction left unmatched. Germline-derived CDR1 and CDR2 are SGDLS and YYNGEE. The CDR3 bases are TGTGCCAGCAGCTTGCGACAGGGCCGTAATGAAAAACTGTTTTTT. Its protein is CASSLRQGRNEKLFF.

The chain uses TRBV3-1 (or the pseudogene TRBV3-2) and TRBJ2-7; TRBD2 might be the D (7 bases). The V end was cut by 5 bases, the J end by 5 bases, with 13 bases between. Germline CDR1 LGHDT, CDR2 YNNKEL (reference sequence). This CDR3 is built from 13 residues. CDR3 residues: CASSDQGRDEQYF. The CDR3 region has the DNA TGTGCCAGCAGCGATCAGGGGAGGGACGAGCAGTACTTC.

The rearrangement joins TRBV7-2 to TRBJ1-6; D unclear. The CDR3 sequence is 12 residues long. Trimming pared 3 bases from V and 10 bases from J, leaving 7 bases between. Germline V gene sequence: CDR1 SGHTA, CDR2 FQGNSA. The CDR3 nucleotides are TGTGCCAGCAGCTTCCCCCGATCACCCCTCCACTTT. Its protein product is CASSFPRSPLHF. Combining the CDR3 with reference TRBV7-2 and TRBJ1-6 gives the whole variable domain GAGVSQSPSNKVTEKGKDVELRCDPISGHTALYWYRQSLGQGLEFLIYFQGNSAPDKSGLPSDRFSAERTGGSVSTLTIQRTQQEDSAVYLCASSFPRSPLHFGNGTRLTVT.

The chain couples TRBV7-2 to TRBJ1-3; no definite D call. The CDR3 runs 15 residues. In germline, CDR1 is SGHTA, CDR2 FQGNSA. The V end lost 4 bases, the J end lost 4 bases, and 14 bases lay between the germline ends. CDR3 coding DNA: TGTGCCAGCAGCTCTTCAGTGGAGTCCGGAAACACCATATATTTT. This sequence encodes CASSSSVESGNTIYF.

The chain is built from TRBV9 and TRBJ1-4; perhaps TRBD1 as D (6 bases). Germline V gene sequence: CDR1 SGDLS, CDR2 YYNGEE. V shed 4 bases and J shed 4 bases, with 17 bases lying between them. The CDR3 has 16 residues. CDR3 nucleotide sequence: TGTGCCAGCAGCACCCCGCAGGGGTTCGTTAATGAAAAACTGTTTTTT. It encodes CASSTPQGFVNEKLFF.

The V and J genes are TRBV7-2 and TRBJ2-2; no definite D call. Germline V lookup: CDR1 SGHTA, CDR2 FQGNSA. Trimming removed 5 bases at V and 8 bases at J, with 12 bases between. This CDR3 spans 13 amino acids. CDR3 sequence reads: CASSRPGVGELFF. In DNA form, the CDR3 reads TGTGCCAGCAGCCGACCCGGCGTTGGGGAGCTGTTTTTT. Supplemented by reference TRBV7-2 and TRBJ2-2, the full variable domain reads GAGVSQSPSNKVTEKGKDVELRCDPISGHTALYWYRQSLGQGLEFLIYFQGNSAPDKSGLPSDRFSAERTGGSVSTLTIQRTQQEDSAVYLCASSRPGVGELFFGEGSRLTVL.

The V gene is TRBV3-1 (or the pseudogene TRBV3-2), the J gene TRBJ1-3, with D hard to call. The CDR3 extends over 14 amino acids. Germline CDR1 LGHDT, CDR2 YNNKEL (reference sequence). Between the trimmed V and J ends, which lost 2 bases and 5 bases, there was a span of 10 bases. The CDR3 reads CASSQYPGRNTIYF. In nucleotides, the CDR3 is TGTGCCAGCAGCCAATACCCGGGCCGAAACACCATATATTTT.

This chain joins TRBV29-1 and TRBJ2-3, with 9 bases identical to TRBD2. Trimming removed 1 base from V and 7 bases from J; junction bases left unmatched: 6. Germline CDR1 reads SQVTM; CDR2 reads ANQGSEA. The CDR3 contains 14 residues. The CDR3: CSVEGVAGAYTQYF. DNA of the CDR3: TGCAGCGTTGAAGGGGTAGCGGGGGCATATACGCAGTATTTT.

The chain recombines TRBV27 with TRBJ2-6; D is ambiguous. The CDR3 runs 17 residues. Germline assignment: CDR1 MNHEY and CDR2 SMNVEV (reference sequence). The germline V and J ends were trimmed by 2 bases and 0 bases, with 11 bases remaining between them. The CDR3 reads CASSLTAWTSGANVLTF. CDR3 sequence (DNA): TGTGCCAGCAGTTTAACGGCATGGACCTCTGGGGCCAACGTCCTGACTTTC.

The chain combines TRBV5-4 with TRBJ2-5; 7 bases fit TRBD1. With 4 bases clipped from V and 2 bases from J, the junction kept 2 bases outside the gene matches. The CDR3 has 13 residues. The germline V gene has CDR1 SGHNT and CDR2 YYREEE (reference sequence). In DNA form, the CDR3 reads TGTGCCAGCAGCATGGGACAGCAAGAGACCCAGTACTTC. As protein: CASSMGQQETQYF.

The chain combines TRBV19 with TRBJ2-5; 9 bases fit TRBD1. V lost 3 bases to trimming and J lost 4 bases; unmatched junction nucleotides: 3. Germline V gene sequence: CDR1 LNHDA, CDR2 SQIVND (reference sequence). CDR3 length equals 14 residues. CDR3 amino acids: CASSIGTGRETQYF. In DNA form, the CDR3 reads TGTGCCAGTAGTATTGGGACAGGGCGAGAGACCCAGTACTTC.

V is TRBV3-1 (or the pseudogene TRBV3-2) and J is TRBJ2-7; no clear D. This CDR3 has 15 amino acids. Germline V gene lookup returns CDR1 LGHDT and CDR2 YNNKEL (reference sequence). V dropped 1 base and J dropped 7 bases, with 17 bases sitting between them. CDR3 sequence (DNA): TGTGCCAGCAGCCAAGGAAGGTACTTTACATGGGAGCAGTACTTC. Its translation: CASSQGRYFTWEQYF.

The chain is built from TRBV27 and TRBJ2-1, with no clear D. Trimming stripped 3 bases from V and 3 bases from J, with 6 bases between. The germline CDR1 and CDR2 sequences are MNHEY and SMNVEV (reference sequence). The CDR3 runs to 13 residues. For the CDR3, the DNA is TGTGCCAGCAGTTTGAACGGCTACAATGAGCAGTTCTTC. It specifies CASSLNGYNEQFF.

CDR3 sequence (DNA): TGTGCCAGCAGCTTAGGGGGGCTAGACAACAATGAGCAGTTCTTC. Translating it yields CASSLGGLDNNEQFF. The chain links TRBV11-3 to TRBJ2-1, with a possible D match to TRBD1 (6 bases). V dropped 1 base and J dropped 5 bases, with 12 bases sitting between them. Germline-derived CDR1 and CDR2 are SGHNT and YENEEA. The CDR3 is 15 residues long. Filled out from reference TRBV11-3 and TRBJ2-1, the complete variable domain reads EAGVVQSPRYKIIEKKQPVAFWCNPISGHNTLYWYLQNLGQGPELLIRYENEEAVDDSQLPKDRFSAERLKGVDSTLKIQPAELGDSAVYLCASSLGGLDNNEQFFGPGTRLTVL.

CDR3 in amino acids: CASSLFGTGPYEQYF. CDR3 in DNA: TGTGCCAGTAGTCTTTTTGGGACAGGGCCCTACGAGCAGTACTTC. This rearrangement joins TRBV19 to TRBJ2-7; TRBD1 matches 9 bases. V dropped 5 bases and J dropped 2; count of bases not matched to a gene: 7. The CDR3 runs to 15 residues. In germline, CDR1 is LNHDA, CDR2 SQIVND (reference sequence).

The V call is TRBV10-3, the J call TRBJ2-7; D not certain. CDR3 length: 12 residues. Germline V gives CDR1 ENHRY, CDR2 SYGVKD. V was cut by 3 bases and J by 4 bases, with 7 bases left in between. For the CDR3, the DNA is TGTGCCATCAGTGATAGAGGATACGAGCAGTACTTC. Its translation: CAISDRGYEQYF.

The J gene is TRBJ2-5, the V gene TRBV2, with TRBD2 identical over 13 bases. V lost 5 bases and J lost 5; bases outside the gene matches: 5. The CDR3 sequence is 15 residues long. Germline CDR1 is SNHLY and CDR2 is FYNNEI. The chain's CDR3 is CASSPTSGGAETQYF. CDR3 bases: TGTGCCAGCAGTCCTACTAGCGGGGGGGCGGAGACCCAGTACTTC.

To note about this clone: Its ends do not fully match the called genes, so a read error is possible. The chain recombines TRBV29-1 with TRBJ2-7; TRBD2 matches at 8 bases. The CDR3 is made up of 11 amino acids. CDR1 is SQVTM and CDR2 is ANQGSEA in the germline V gene. As DNA, the CDR3 is TGCAGCGTTGAAGAGGCGGGGACTAGTCATTTC. This codes for CSVEEAGTSHF.

This chain connects TRBV23-1 to TRBJ2-7; unclear D gene. TRBV23-1 is treated as an ORF (open reading frame) with a function not yet certain. This CDR3 comprises 14 residues. The V gene lost 8 bases and the J gene lost 4 bases, with 18 bases spanning the gap. The CDR3 DNA reads TGCGCCAGCTGCCCGTCCGACTTAACTTACGAGCAGTACTTC. Translated: CASCPSDLTYEQYF.

The chain is built from TRBV10-3 and TRBJ1-3; 9 bases map to TRBD1. CDR1 and CDR2 from the germline V gene are ENHRY and SYGVKD. The CDR3 has 16 residues. Germline trimming cut 3 bases from V and 7 bases from J; bases unmatched to any gene: 10. The CDR3 loop is CAISEGDRVLGNTIYF. The CDR3 DNA follows: TGTGCCATCAGTGAAGGGGACAGGGTTTTGGGGAACACCATATATTTT.

V usage is TRBV28 and J usage is TRBJ1-4, with 7 bases aligning to TRBD1. The germline CDR1 and CDR2 sequences are MDHEN and SYDVKM. V was pared by 8 bases and J by 4 bases, with 4 bases of the junction left unmatched. This CDR3 is built from 13 residues. DNA for the CDR3: TGTGCCAGCGAGGGGGCTGTTAATGAAAAACTGTTTTTT. This translates into CASEGAVNEKLFF.

This clone was seen once. The V call is TRBV19, the J call TRBJ2-1; 7 bases align to TRBD1. CDR1 LNHDA and CDR2 SQIVND come from the germline V gene (reference sequence). The junction had 4 bases not matched to a gene; V was cut back by 4 bases and J by 7 bases. CDR3 length: 13 residues. The CDR3 loop reads CASSTLQGNEQFF. CDR3 sequence (DNA): TGTGCCAGTAGTACCCTACAGGGGAATGAGCAGTTCTTC.